This is a list of T cell receptor beta chains from one sample in a study of T-cell reconstitution after alpha-beta-depleted transplantation in children. TCRdb independently ran MiXCR on the PCR reads; one entry per CDR3 protein. The sample lists hundreds of thousands of distinct CDR3 sequences; 11% were seen once. This specimen was PBMCs, taken before TCRalphabeta/CD19-depleted stem cell transplant. The receptors were sampled from a child younger than two with acute myeloid leukemia, due to receive a stem cell transplant. Both conserved end residues are part of each CDR3. The D gene is left open where the match is weak. The listing skips clone size in some rows; elsewhere it reads once, few, many or a size class.

D	size	V	J	CDR3	DNA
TRBD1	NA	TRBV29-1	TRBJ2-2	CSVTGATGELFF	TGCAGCGTTACAGGGGCCACCGGGGAGCTGTTTTTT
TRBD2	many	TRBV20-1	TRBJ2-7	CSAGLPTSPSSYEQYF	TGCAGTGCTGGATTACCGACTAGCCCTAGCTCCTACGAGCAGTACTTC
NA	many	TRBV3-1	TRBJ2-1	CASSNTPQSSYNEQFF	TGTGCCAGCAGCAATACTCCCCAGAGCTCCTACAATGAGCAGTTCTTC
NA	many	TRBV5-1	TRBJ1-2	CASKLRTTGGYTF	TGCGCCAGCAAATTAAGGACAACAGGAGGCTACACCTTC
NA	many	TRBV5-1	TRBJ2-7	CASTSNPGYHYEQYF	TGCGCCAGCACCTCCAACCCCGGCTACCACTACGAGCAGTACTTC
TRBD2	many	TRBV7-2	TRBJ2-7	CASRASSGRAGEQYF	TGTGCCAGCAGGGCCTCTAGCGGGAGGGCCGGAGAGCAGTACTTC
NA	many	TRBV21-1	TRBJ2-7	CASSKGTSGSAYEQYF	TGTGCCAGCAGCAAAGGGACTAGCGGGAGTGCATACGAGCAGTACTTC
NA	NA	TRBV24-1	TRBJ2-1	CATGKENSYNEQFF	TGTGCCACCGGGAAAGAGAACTCCTACAATGAGCAGTTCTTC
TRBD1	many	TRBV27	TRBJ2-7	CASSLYRGYEQYF	TGTGCCAGCAGTTTATACAGGGGGTACGAGCAGTACTTC
NA	few	TRBV7-3	TRBJ2-1	CASSSGGGTGNEQFF	TGTGCCAGCAGCTCAGGGGGAGGGACCGGCAATGAGCAGTTCTTC
TRBD2	many	TRBV20-1	TRBJ2-7	CSARGLAAWDHEQYF	TGCAGTGCTAGGGGACTAGCGGCGTGGGACCACGAGCAGTACTTC
NA	many	TRBV29-1	TRBJ2-1	CSVEGASSYNEQFF	TGCAGCGTTGAAGGCGCATCCTCCTACAATGAGCAGTTCTTC
NA	many	TRBV19	TRBJ2-7	CASSIGGQYF	TGTGCCAGTAGTATAGGCGGGCAGTACTTC
NA	many	TRBV12-3/TRBV12-4	TRBJ2-1	CASSRRVQGKSSYNEQFF	TGTGCCAGCAGTCGAAGGGTTCAGGGGAAGAGCTCCTACAATGAGCAGTTCTTC
TRBD1	many	TRBV5-6	TRBJ1-1	CASSWGQGVRNTEAFF	TGTGCCAGCAGCTGGGGACAGGGGGTAAGGAACACTGAAGCTTTCTTT
TRBD1	many	TRBV20-1	TRBJ2-7	CSAPTGDPYEQYF	TGCAGTGCTCCTACAGGGGACCCCTACGAGCAGTACTTC
NA	many	TRBV7-9	TRBJ2-4	CASSQIMGAKNIQYF	TGTGCCAGCAGCCAAATCATGGGTGCCAAAAACATTCAGTACTTC
TRBD2	many	TRBV24-1	TRBJ2-2	CATSDTGTRGTGELFF	TGTGCCACCAGTGATACCGGGACTAGGGGCACCGGGGAGCTGTTTTTT
NA	many	TRBV7-2	TRBJ2-3	CASTDPQGWDSTDTQYF	TGTGCCAGCACCGACCCCCAGGGTTGGGATAGCACAGATACGCAGTATTTT
NA	NA	TRBV28	TRBJ2-3	CASSTRPTDTQYF	TGTGCCAGCAGTACCCGCCCCACAGATACGCAGTATTTT
NA	many	TRBV5-6	TRBJ2-1	CASSFYQIYNEQFF	TGTGCCAGCAGCTTCTATCAGATATACAATGAGCAGTTCTTC
NA	many	TRBV12-3/TRBV12-4	TRBJ1-2	CASSSGPSYGYTF	TGTGCCAGCAGTTCGGGCCCTAGCTATGGCTACACCTTC
NA	few	TRBV24-1	TRBJ2-1	CATSDTRGRTLYNEQFF	TGTGCCACCAGTGATACCCGTGGGCGGACCCTTTACAATGAGCAGTTCTTC
TRBD1	many	TRBV7-2	TRBJ2-2	CASSTGTDTGELFF	TGTGCCAGCAGCACCGGGACAGACACCGGGGAGCTGTTTTTT
TRBD2	many	TRBV7-2	TRBJ2-5	CASSLFTSANHGTQYF	TGTGCCAGCAGCTTATTTACTAGCGCCAACCATGGGACCCAGTACTTC
TRBD2	many	TRBV5-1	TRBJ2-1	CASSLAGNSYNEQFF	TGCGCCAGCAGTTTAGCGGGAAACTCCTACAATGAGCAGTTCTTC
NA	many	TRBV7-3	TRBJ2-2	CASRLGGTGELFF	TGTGCCAGCAGGCTCGGGGGAACCGGGGAGCTGTTTTTT
NA	many	TRBV4-2	TRBJ2-7	CASSQDKRASYEQYF	TGTGCCAGCAGCCAAGATAAGCGGGCCTCCTACGAGCAGTACTTC
TRBD2	many	TRBV20-1	TRBJ2-1	CSAHGLAGGLGYNEQFF	TGCAGTGCTCACGGACTAGCGGGGGGGCTAGGCTACAATGAGCAGTTCTTC
NA	NA	TRBV10-1	TRBJ2-1	CASSDRDYEQFF	TGCGCCAGCAGTGACAGGGACTATGAGCAGTTCTTC
NA	many	TRBV19	TRBJ1-1	CASSIRQTTTEAFF	TGTGCCAGTAGTATCAGACAGACAACCACTGAAGCTTTCTTT
NA	many	TRBV20-1	TRBJ1-5	CSAWTLSQPQHF	TGCAGTGCTTGGACATTATCGCAGCCCCAGCATTTT
NA	many	TRBV12-3/TRBV12-4	TRBJ1-4	CASSPDGRKAEKLFF	TGTGCCAGCAGCCCCGATGGGAGGAAAGCTGAAAAACTGTTTTTT
NA	many	TRBV2	TRBJ2-3	CASSGLTNTQYF	TGTGCCAGCAGTGGGTTAACCAATACGCAGTATTTT
TRBD1	many	TRBV5-1	TRBJ2-2	CASRSRTGNTGELFF	TGCGCCAGCAGGTCTCGGACAGGGAACACCGGGGAGCTGTTTTTT
TRBD2	many	TRBV25-1	TRBJ2-5	CASSDPGTSSLTQYF	TGTGCCAGCAGTGACCCCGGGACTAGCAGTCTGACCCAGTACTTC
TRBD2	NA	TRBV11-3	TRBJ2-5	CASSLGATSGGEETQYF	TGTGCCAGCAGCTTAGGTGCGACTAGCGGGGGCGAAGAGACCCAGTACTTC
TRBD1	many	TRBV4-1	TRBJ1-1	CASSSPTGVKTEAFF	TGCGCCAGCAGCTCACCGACAGGGGTAAAGACTGAAGCTTTCTTT
TRBD2	many	TRBV28	TRBJ2-7	CASSRLAGPFYEQYF	TGTGCCAGCAGTCGACTAGCGGGCCCTTTCTACGAGCAGTACTTC
TRBD1	many	TRBV5-1	TRBJ2-2	CASVDRVNTGELFF	TGCGCCAGTGTTGACAGGGTGAACACCGGGGAGCTGTTTTTT
NA	few	TRBV11-3	TRBJ2-3	CASSLRGLGDTQYF	TGTGCCAGCAGCTTAAGAGGCCTGGGGGATACGCAGTATTTT
NA	many	TRBV10-3	TRBJ1-5	CAISGSGKPQHF	TGTGCCATCAGTGGTTCGGGGAAGCCCCAGCATTTT
TRBD1	many	TRBV15	TRBJ1-3	CATSRVGQGLDTIYF	TGTGCCACCAGCAGAGTTGGACAGGGATTGGACACCATATATTTT
TRBD1	many	TRBV10-3	TRBJ1-1	CAIKGQRNTEAFF	TGTGCCATCAAGGGACAGCGGAACACTGAAGCTTTCTTT
NA	many	TRBV11-2	TRBJ2-5	CASSSYTGETQYF	TGTGCCAGCAGCTCTTACACGGGAGAGACCCAGTACTTC
TRBD2	many	TRBV12-3/TRBV12-4	TRBJ2-1	CASSLISGSRHEQFF	TGTGCCAGCAGTTTAATCAGCGGGAGCAGACATGAGCAGTTCTTC
TRBD1	few	TRBV25-1	TRBJ2-7	CASSDTTGVLYEQYF	TGTGCCAGCAGTGACACCACAGGGGTCCTCTACGAGCAGTACTTC
TRBD2	many	TRBV7-8	TRBJ2-7	CASSSYTSGNTYEQYF	TGTGCCAGCAGCTCCTATACTAGCGGGAACACCTACGAGCAGTACTTC
TRBD2	many	TRBV5-1	TRBJ2-7	CASSWDPGTSGEGEQYF	TGCGCCAGCAGCTGGGACCCCGGGACTAGCGGCGAGGGCGAGCAGTACTTC
NA	NA	TRBV19	TRBJ2-7	CASRSRGGDEQYF	TGTGCCAGTAGAAGCCGGGGTGGGGACGAGCAGTACTTC
NA	few	TRBV19	TRBJ1-5	CASSIGTSQPQHF	TGTGCCAGTAGTATAGGTACGTCACAGCCCCAGCATTTT
TRBD2	many	TRBV4-2	TRBJ2-3	CASSRLAGEGDTQYF	TGTGCCAGCAGCCGACTAGCGGGAGAGGGAGATACGCAGTATTTT
NA	many	TRBV6-5	TRBJ1-6	CASSSHPRWNSPLHF	TGTGCCAGCAGTTCCCACCCCAGGTGGAATTCACCCCTCCACTTT
NA	few	TRBV10-3	TRBJ1-1	CAISELSRGITEAFF	TGTGCCATCAGTGAACTTTCCCGGGGAATAACTGAAGCTTTCTTT
NA	many	TRBV7-2	TRBJ2-3	CASSSLGGGSADTQYF	TGTGCCAGCAGCTCCCTAGGGGGGGGAAGTGCAGATACGCAGTATTTT
NA	many	TRBV10-3	TRBJ1-1	CAIGQNTEAFF	TGTGCCATCGGACAGAACACTGAAGCTTTCTTT
NA	NA	TRBV2	TRBJ1-2	CASIKGPQTNYGYTF	TGTGCCAGCATCAAGGGACCGCAAACTAACTATGGCTACACCTTC